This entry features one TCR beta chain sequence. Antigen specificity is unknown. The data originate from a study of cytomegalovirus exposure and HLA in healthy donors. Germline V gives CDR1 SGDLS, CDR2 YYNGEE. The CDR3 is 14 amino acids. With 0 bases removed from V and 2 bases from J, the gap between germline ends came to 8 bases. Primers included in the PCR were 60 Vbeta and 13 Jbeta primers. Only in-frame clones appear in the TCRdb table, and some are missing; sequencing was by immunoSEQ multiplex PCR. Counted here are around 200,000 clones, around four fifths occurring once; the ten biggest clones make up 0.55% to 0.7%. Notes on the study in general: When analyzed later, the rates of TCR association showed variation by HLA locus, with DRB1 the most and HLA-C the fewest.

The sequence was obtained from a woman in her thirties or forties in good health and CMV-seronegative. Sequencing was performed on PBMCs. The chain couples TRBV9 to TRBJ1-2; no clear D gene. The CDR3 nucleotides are TGTGCCAGCAGCGTAGACAGTCGGAACTATGGCTACACCTTC. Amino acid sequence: CASSVDSRNYGYTF.